This TCR beta chain derives from a study of vaccination effects on CD4 cells after COVID-19. TCRdb's copy holds only in-frame clones and misses some; the assay was immunoSEQ multiplex PCR. The table lists tens of thousands of clones, approximately 71% of them singletons. Germline V gene sequence: CDR1 MNHNS, CDR2 SASEGT. This CDR3 has 18 residues. The ends lost 2 bases at V and 7 bases at J; junction bases unmatched: 17. About this clone itself: The antigen is undetermined.

Viral peptide pool expansion of antigen-specific CD4+ T cells preceded sequencing in the ViraFEST assay. Subsequent to 10 days of culture, CD4+ T cells were isolated. In the vaccine recipients, nucleocapsid antibodies were negative and there was no prior SARS-CoV-2 infection. With approximately 9.8 ug/ml peptides and roughly 9.3 IU/ml IL-2, fewer than 2.5 million PBMC per well were cultured. IL-2 medium supplanted half the medium on days 3 and 7. Regarding the study as a whole: Clones that were induced by infection or by vaccine showed marked contraction late after vaccination.

The TCR was taken from a human donor who received a COVID-19 vaccine. This material consisted of CD4+ T cells from PBMCs cultured with HCoV-OC43 spike peptides, taken before COVID-19 vaccination. Subset of the sample: HCoV-OC43 spike overlapping peptide pool stimulation. The chain couples TRBV6-1 to TRBJ2-3; the match to TRBD2 covers 8 bases. This CDR3 is CASSELGGGPSYSHTQYF. CDR3 nucleotides: TGTGCCAGCAGTGAACTGGGCGGGGGGCCGTCGTATTCACATACGCAGTATTTT.